Below, one TCR beta chain is given with its context. Its antigen is unknown. This entry belongs to a study of shared clonotypes between healthy human individuals. Turning to the study itself: There were three CD4 naive, three CD4 memory, two CD8 naive and one CD8 memory plates per donor. Whole-study findings and limits: Of the naive CD4 clonotypes, about 5% were shared across several donors.

Naive-designated CD8 cells lacked CD45RO, were positively enriched for CCR7, and omitted terminally differentiated effector memory CD45RA+ cells. CDR3 length: 14 amino acids. V lost 1 base, J lost 3 bases, and 7 bases lay in between. Germline lookup yields CDR1 SGHVS and CDR2 FQNEAQ. In the original workflow: Filtering differed since immunoSEQ provided only junctions, with no quality scores. Clones were read by immunoSEQ multiplex PCR, and TCRdb kept only the in-frame ones, dropping some. The V and J calls and clone size come from that table; D and trimming were worked out from the DNA. Counted here are millions of clones, 85% to 95% occurring once; the ten biggest clones make up roughly 1.8%.

What was sequenced was naive CD8+ T cells from PBMCs. The V gene is TRBV7-8, the J gene TRBJ2-1; a weak D match, TRBD1 (5 bases). The clonotype was recovered from a man aged 18 to 30 in good health. Some clones in this sample may be carry-over from other donors' samples. This chain's CDR3 is CASSLERGYNEQFF. The CDR3 nucleotides are TGTGCCAGCAGCTTAGAAAGGGGCTACAATGAGCAGTTCTTC.